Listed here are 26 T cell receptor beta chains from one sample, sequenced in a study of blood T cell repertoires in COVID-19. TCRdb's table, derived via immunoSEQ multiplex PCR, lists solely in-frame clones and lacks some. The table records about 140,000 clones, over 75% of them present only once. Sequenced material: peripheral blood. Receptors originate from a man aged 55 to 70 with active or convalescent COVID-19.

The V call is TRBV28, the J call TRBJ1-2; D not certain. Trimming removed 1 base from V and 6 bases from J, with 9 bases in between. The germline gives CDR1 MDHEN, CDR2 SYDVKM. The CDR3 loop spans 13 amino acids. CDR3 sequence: CASSLFGRDGYTF. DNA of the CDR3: TGTGCCAGCAGTTTATTCGGGCGGGATGGCTACACCTTC.

The CDR3 DNA is TGTGCCAGCAGTTTCCTGTCTAACTATGGCTACACCTTC. It codes for CASSFLSNYGYTF. The genes are TRBV28 and TRBJ1-2; D gene unclear. Germline CDR1 reads MDHEN; CDR2 reads SYDVKM. V shed 3 bases and J shed 0 bases, with 5 bases lying between them. The CDR3 covers 13 residues.

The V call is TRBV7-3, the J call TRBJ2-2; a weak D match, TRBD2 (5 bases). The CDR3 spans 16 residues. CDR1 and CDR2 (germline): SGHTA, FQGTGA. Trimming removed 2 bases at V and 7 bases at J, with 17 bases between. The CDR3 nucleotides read TGTGCCAGCAGCTTACTAGCACGTGGATCTGTCGGGGAGCTGTTTTTT. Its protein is CASSLLARGSVGELFF.

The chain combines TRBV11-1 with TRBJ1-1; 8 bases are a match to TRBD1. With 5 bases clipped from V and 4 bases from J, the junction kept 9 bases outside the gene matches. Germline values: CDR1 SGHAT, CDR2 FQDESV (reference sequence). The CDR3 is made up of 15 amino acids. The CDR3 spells CASSQTGARGTEAFF. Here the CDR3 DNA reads TGTGCCAGCAGCCAGACAGGGGCCCGGGGCACTGAAGCTTTCTTT.

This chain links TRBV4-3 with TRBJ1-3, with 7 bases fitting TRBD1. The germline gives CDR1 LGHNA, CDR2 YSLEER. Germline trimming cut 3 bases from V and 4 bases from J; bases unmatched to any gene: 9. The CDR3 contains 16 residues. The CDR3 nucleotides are TGCGCCAGCAGCCAGGATGACAGGGTTGAAGGAAACACCATATATTTT. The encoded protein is CASSQDDRVEGNTIYF.

The CDR3 DNA is TGTGCCAGTAGTAGCTACAGAATCTCTGGAAACACCATATATTTT. Protein product: CASSSYRISGNTIYF. The J gene is TRBJ1-3, the V gene TRBV19; D remains ambiguous. The CDR3 contains 15 residues. The V and J ends lost 4 bases and 0 bases respectively, with 10 bases between them. The V gene's germline CDR1 is LNHDA and CDR2 SQIVND (reference sequence).

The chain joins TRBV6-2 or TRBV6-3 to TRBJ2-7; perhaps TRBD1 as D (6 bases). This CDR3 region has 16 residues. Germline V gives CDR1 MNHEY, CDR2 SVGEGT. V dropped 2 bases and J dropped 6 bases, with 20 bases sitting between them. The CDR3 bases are TGTGCCAGCAGTTACCCTTCCGGGACAAAGTTTATCGAGCAGTACTTC. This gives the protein CASSYPSGTKFIEQYF.

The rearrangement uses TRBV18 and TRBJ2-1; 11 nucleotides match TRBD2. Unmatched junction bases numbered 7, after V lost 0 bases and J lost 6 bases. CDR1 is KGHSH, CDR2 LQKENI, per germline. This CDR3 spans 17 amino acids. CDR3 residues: CASSPPTSGSRVNEQFF. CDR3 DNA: TGTGCCAGCTCACCACCTACTAGCGGGAGTAGGGTCAATGAGCAGTTCTTC.

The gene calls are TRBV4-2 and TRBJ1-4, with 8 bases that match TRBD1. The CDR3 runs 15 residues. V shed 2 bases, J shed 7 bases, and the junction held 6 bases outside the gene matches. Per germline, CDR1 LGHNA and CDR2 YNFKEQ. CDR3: CASSQTGTGREKLFF. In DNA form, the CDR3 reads TGTGCCAGCAGCCAAACCGGGACAGGTCGTGAAAAACTGTTTTTT.

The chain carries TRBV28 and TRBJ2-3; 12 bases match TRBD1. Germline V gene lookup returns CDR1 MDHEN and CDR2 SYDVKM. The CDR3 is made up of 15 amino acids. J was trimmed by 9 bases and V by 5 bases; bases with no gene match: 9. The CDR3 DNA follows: TGTGCCAGCAGTCCCCCGGGACAGGGGGCAGGAACGCAGTATTTT. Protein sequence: CASSPPGQGAGTQYF.

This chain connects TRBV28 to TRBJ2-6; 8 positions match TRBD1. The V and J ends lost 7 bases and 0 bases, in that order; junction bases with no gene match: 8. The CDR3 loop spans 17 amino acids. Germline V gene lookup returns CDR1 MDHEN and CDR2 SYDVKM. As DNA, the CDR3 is TGTGCCAGCAAATCGGGACAGGCAACCTCTGGGGCCAACGTCCTGACTTTC. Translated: CASKSGQATSGANVLTF.

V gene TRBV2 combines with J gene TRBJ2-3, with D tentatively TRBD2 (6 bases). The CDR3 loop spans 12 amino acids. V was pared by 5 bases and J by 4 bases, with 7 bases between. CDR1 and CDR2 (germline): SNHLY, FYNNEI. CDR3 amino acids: CASSRLADTQYF. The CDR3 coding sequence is TGTGCCAGCAGTAGACTAGCAGATACGCAGTATTTT.

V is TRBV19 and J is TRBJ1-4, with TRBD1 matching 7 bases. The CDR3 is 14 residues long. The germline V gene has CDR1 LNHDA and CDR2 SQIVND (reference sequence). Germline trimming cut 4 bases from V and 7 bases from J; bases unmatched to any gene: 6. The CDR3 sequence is CASSSRQGGEKLFF. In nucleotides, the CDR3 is TGTGCCAGTAGTAGCAGACAGGGCGGTGAAAAACTGTTTTTT.

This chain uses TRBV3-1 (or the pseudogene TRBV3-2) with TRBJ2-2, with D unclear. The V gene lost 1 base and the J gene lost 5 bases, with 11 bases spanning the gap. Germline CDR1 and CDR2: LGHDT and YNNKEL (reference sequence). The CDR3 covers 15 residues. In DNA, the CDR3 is TGTGCCAGCAGCCAAGTTTCGAGTCAAACCGGGGAGCTGTTTTTT. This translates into CASSQVSSQTGELFF.

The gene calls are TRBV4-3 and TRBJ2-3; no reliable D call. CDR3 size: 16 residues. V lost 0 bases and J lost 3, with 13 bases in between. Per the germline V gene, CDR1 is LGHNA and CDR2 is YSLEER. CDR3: CASSQDPPTLTDTQYF. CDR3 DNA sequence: TGCGCCAGCAGCCAAGATCCCCCTACGCTGACAGATACGCAGTATTTT.

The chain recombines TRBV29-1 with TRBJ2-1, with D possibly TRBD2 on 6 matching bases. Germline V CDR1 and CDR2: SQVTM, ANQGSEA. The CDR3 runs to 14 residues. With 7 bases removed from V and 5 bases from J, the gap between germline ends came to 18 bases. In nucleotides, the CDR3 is TGCAGCGCCGGGCGGGGACTTTTGAACAATGAGCAGTTCTTC. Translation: CSAGRGLLNNEQFF.

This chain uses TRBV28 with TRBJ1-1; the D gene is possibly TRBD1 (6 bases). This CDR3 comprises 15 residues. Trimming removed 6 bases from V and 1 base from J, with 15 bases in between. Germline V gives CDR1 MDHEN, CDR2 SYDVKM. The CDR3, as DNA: TGTGCCAGCAGCCGAGGGGGGGGCACGAACACTGAAGCTTTCTTT. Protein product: CASSRGGGTNTEAFF. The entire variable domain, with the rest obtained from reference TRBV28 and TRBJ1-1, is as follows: DVKVTQSSRYLVKRTGEKVFLECVQDMDHENMFWYRQDPGLGLRLIYFSYDVKMKEKGDIPEGYSVSREKKERFSLILESASTNQTSMYLCASSRGGGTNTEAFFGQGTRLTVV.

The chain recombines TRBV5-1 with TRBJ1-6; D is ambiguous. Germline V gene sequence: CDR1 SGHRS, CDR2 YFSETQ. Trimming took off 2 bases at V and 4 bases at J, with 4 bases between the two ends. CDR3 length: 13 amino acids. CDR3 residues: CASSFGYNSPLHF. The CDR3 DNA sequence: TGCGCCAGCAGCTTCGGGTATAATTCACCCCTCCACTTT.

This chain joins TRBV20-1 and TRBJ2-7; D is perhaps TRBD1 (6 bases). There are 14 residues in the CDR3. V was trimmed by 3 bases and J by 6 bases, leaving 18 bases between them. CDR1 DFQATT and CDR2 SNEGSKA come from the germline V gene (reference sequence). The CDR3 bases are TGCAGTGCTAGTTTGCAGGGGATGATAGGCGAGCAGTACTTC. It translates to CSASLQGMIGEQYF.

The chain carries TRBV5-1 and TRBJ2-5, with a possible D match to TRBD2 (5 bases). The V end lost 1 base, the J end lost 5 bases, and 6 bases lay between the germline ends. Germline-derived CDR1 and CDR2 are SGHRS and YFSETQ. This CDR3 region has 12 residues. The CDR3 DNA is TGCGCCAGCAGCTTGAGCGGCGAGACCCAGTACTTC. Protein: CASSLSGETQYF. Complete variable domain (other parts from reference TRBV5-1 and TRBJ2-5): KAGVTQTPRYLIKTRGQQVTLSCSPISGHRSVSWYQQTPGQGLQFLFEYFSETQRNKGNFPGRFSGRQFSNSRSEMNVSTLELGDSALYLCASSLSGETQYFGPGTRLLVL.

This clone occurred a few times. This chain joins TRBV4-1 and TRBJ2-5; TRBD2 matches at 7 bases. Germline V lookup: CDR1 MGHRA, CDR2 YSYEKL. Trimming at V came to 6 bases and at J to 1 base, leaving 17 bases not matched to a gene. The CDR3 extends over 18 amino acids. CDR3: CASRPLFERDYSQETQYF. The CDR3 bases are TGCGCCAGCAGACCTCTTTTTGAGCGGGACTATTCCCAAGAGACCCAGTACTTC.

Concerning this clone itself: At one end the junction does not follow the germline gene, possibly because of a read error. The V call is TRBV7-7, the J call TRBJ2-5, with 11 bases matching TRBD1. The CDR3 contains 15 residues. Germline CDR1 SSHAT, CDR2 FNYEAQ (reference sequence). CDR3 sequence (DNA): TGTGCTAGCAGCCCCGGGACAGGGGGCCAAGAGACCCAGTACTTC. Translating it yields CASSPGTGGQETQYF.

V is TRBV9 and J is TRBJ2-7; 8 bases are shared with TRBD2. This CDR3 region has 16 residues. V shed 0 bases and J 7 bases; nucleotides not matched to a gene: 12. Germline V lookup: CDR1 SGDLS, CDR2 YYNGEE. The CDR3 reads CASSVERGTWNVEQYF. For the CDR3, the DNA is TGTGCCAGCAGCGTAGAGCGGGGGACCTGGAATGTGGAGCAGTACTTC. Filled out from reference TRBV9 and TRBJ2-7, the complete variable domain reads DSGVTQTPKHLITATGQRVTLRCSPRSGDLSVYWYQQSLDQGLQFLIQYYNGEERAKGNILERFSAQQFPDLHSELNLSSLELGDSALYFCASSVERGTWNVEQYFGPGTRLTVT.

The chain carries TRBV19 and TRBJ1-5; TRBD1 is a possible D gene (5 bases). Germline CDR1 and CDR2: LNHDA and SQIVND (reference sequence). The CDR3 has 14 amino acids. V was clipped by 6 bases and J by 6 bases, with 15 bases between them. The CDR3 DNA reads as TGTGCCAGTAGGGACGACAGCGCTAGTCAGCCCCAGCATTTT. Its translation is CASRDDSASQPQHF.

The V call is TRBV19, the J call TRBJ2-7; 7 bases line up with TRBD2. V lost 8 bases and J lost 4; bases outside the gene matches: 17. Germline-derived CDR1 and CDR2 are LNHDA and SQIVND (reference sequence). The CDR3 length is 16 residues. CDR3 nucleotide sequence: TGTGCCAGTGCAACTAGGAGGCTAGCGGAGGGATACGAGCAGTACTTC. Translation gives CASATRRLAEGYEQYF. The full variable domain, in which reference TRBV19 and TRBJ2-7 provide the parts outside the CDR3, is DGGITQSPKYLFRKEGQNVTLSCEQNLNHDAMYWYRQDPGQGLRLIYYSQIVNDFQKGDIAEGYSVSREKKESFPLTVTSAQKNPTAFYLCASATRRLAEGYEQYFGPGTRLTVT.

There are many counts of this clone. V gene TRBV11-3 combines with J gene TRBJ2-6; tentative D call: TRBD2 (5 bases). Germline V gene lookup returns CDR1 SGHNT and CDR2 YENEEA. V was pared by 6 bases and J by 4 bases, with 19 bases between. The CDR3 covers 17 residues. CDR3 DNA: TGTGCCAGCAGGTACAATAGCGAAACGACGGGGGCCAACGTCCTGACTTTC. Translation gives CASRYNSETTGANVLTF.